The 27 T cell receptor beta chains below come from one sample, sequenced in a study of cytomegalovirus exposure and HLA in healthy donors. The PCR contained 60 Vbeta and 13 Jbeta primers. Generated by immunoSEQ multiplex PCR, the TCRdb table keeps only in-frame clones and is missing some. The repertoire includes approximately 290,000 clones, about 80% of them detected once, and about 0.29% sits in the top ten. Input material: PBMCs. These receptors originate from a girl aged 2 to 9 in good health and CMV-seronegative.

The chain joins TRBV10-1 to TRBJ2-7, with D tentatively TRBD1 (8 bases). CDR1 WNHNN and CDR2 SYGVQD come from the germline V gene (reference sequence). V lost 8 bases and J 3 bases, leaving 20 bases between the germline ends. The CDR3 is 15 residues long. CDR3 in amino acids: CASGGDRIRCYEQYF. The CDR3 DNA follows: TGCGCCAGCGGGGGGGACAGGATTAGGTGCTACGAGCAGTACTTC.

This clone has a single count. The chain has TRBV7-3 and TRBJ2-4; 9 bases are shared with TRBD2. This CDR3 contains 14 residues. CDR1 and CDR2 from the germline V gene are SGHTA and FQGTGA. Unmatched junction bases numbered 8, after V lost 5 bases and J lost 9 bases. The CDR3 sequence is CASSPSGGSVIQYF. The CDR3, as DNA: TGTGCCAGCAGCCCAAGCGGGGGGTCGGTCATTCAGTACTTC.

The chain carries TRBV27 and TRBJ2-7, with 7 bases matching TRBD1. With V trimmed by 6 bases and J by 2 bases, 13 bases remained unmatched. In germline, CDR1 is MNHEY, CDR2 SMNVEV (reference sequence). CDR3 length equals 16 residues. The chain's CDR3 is CASSHLGTVSTYEQYF. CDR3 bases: TGTGCCAGCAGCCACCTCGGGACAGTCTCCACCTACGAGCAGTACTTC.

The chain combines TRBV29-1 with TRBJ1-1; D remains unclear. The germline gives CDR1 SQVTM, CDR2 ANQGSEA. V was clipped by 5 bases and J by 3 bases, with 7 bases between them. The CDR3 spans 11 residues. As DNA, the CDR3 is TGCAGCGTTCGTTTTTACACTGAAGCTTTCTTT. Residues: CSVRFYTEAFF. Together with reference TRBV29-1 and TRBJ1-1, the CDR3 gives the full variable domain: SAVISQKPSRDICQRGTSLTIQCQVDSQVTMMFWYRQQPGQSLTLIATANQGSEATYESGFVIDKFPISRPNLTFSTLTVSNMSPEDSSIYLCSVRFYTEAFFGQGTRLTVV.

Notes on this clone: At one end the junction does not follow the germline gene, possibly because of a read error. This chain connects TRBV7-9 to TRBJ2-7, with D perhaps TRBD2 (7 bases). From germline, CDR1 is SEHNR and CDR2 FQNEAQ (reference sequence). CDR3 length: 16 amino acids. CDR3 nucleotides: TGTTCCAGCAGCTTAGGGGGGGGACGCAACTGGTACGAGCAGTACTTC. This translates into CSSSLGGGRNWYEQYF.

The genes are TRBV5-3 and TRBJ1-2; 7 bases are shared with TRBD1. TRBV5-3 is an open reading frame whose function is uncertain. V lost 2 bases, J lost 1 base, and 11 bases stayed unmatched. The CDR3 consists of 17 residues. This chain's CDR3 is CARSFFETGCYNYGYTF. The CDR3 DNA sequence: TGTGCCAGAAGCTTTTTTGAGACAGGGTGCTATAACTATGGCTACACCTTC.

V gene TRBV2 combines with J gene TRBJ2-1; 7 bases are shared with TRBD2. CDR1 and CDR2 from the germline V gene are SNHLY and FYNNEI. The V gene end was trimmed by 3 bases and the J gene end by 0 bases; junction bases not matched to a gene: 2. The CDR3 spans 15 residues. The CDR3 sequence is CASSDERGSYNEQFF. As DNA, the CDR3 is TGTGCCAGCAGTGACGAGCGGGGCTCCTACAATGAGCAGTTCTTC.

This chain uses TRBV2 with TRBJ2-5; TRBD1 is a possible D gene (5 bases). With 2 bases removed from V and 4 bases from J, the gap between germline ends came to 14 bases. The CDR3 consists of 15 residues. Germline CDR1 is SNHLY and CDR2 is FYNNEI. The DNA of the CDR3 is TGTGCCAGCAGTGAATTGCTGACAGTTCGAGAGACCCAGTACTTC. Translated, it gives CASSELLTVRETQYF. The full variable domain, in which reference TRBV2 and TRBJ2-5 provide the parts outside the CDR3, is EPEVTQTPSHQVTQMGQEVILRCVPISNHLYFYWYRQILGQKVEFLVSFYNNEISEKSEIFDDQFSVERPDGSNFTLKIRSTKLEDSAMYFCASSELLTVRETQYFGPGTRLLVL.

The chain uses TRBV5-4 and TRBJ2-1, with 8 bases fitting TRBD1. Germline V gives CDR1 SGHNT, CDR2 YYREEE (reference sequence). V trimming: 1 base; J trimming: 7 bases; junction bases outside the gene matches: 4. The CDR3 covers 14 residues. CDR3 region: CASSLPDRANEQFF. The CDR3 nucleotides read TGTGCCAGCAGCTTGCCGGACAGGGCGAATGAGCAGTTCTTC.

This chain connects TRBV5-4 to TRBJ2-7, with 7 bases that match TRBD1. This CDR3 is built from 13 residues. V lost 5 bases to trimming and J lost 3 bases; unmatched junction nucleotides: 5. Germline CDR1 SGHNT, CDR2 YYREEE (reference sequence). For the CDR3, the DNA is TGTGCCAGCAGTCAGGGACAGCTCTACGAGCAGTACTTC. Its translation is CASSQGQLYEQYF.

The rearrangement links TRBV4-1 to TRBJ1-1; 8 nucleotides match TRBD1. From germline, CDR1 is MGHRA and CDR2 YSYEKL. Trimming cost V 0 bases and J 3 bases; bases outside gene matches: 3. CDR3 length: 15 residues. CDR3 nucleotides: TGCGCCAGCAGCCAAGATGGACAGGGCTACACTGAAGCTTTCTTT. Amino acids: CASSQDGQGYTEAFF.

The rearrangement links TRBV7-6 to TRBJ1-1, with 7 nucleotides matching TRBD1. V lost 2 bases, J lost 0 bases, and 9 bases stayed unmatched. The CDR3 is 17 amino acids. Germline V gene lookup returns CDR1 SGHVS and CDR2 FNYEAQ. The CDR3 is CASSLYRDSGMNTEAFF. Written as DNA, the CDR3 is TGTGCCAGCAGCTTATACCGGGACAGCGGAATGAACACTGAAGCTTTCTTT.

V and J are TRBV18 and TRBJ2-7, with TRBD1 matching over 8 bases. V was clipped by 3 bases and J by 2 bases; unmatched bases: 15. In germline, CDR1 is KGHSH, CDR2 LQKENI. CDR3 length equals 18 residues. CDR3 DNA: TGTGCCAGCTCACCCTTTCTACTTCGGACAGGGAACACCTACGAGCAGTACTTC. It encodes CASSPFLLRTGNTYEQYF. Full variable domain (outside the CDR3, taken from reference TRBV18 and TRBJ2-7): NAGVMQNPRHLVRRRGQEARLRCSPMKGHSHVYWYRQLPEEGLKFMVYLQKENIIDESGMPKERFSAEFPKEGPSILRIQQVVRGDSAAYFCASSPFLLRTGNTYEQYFGPGTRLTVT.

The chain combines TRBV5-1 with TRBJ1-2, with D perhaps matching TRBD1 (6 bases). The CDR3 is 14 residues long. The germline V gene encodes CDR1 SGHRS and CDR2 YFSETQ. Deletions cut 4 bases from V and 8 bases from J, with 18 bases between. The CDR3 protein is CASSQDSGGGGYTF. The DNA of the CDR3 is TGCGCCAGCAGCCAGGACAGTGGCGGGGGGGGCTACACCTTC.

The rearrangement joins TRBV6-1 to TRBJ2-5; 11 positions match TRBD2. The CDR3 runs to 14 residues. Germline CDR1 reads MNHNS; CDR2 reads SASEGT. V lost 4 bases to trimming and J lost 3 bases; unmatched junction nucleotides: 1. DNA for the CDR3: TGTGCCAGCAGTGCTAGCGGGAGGAAAGAGACCCAGTACTTC. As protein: CASSASGRKETQYF.

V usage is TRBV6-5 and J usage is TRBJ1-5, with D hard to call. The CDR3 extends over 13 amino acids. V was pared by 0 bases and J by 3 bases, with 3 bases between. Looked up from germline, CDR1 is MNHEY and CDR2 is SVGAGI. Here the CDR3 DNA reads TGTGCCAGCAGTTACTCCCACAATCAGCCCCAGCATTTT. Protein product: CASSYSHNQPQHF.

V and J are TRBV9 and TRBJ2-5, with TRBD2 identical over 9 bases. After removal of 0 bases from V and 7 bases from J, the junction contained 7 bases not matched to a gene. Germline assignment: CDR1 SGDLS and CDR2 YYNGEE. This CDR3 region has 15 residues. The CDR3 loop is CASSVGLAGEGTQYF. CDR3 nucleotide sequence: TGTGCCAGCAGCGTAGGGTTAGCGGGAGAGGGGACCCAGTACTTC.

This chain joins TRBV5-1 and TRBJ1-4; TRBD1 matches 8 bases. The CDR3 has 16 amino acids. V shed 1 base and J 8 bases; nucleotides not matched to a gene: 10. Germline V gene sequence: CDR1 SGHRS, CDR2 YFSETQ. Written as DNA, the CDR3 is TGCGCCAGCAGCTTGTTCGGCAGGGGGCTTCGGGAAAAACTGTTTTTT. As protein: CASSLFGRGLREKLFF.

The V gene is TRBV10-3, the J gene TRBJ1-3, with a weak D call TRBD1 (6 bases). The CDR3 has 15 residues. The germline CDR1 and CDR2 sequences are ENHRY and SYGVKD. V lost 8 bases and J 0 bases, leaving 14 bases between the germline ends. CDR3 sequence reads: CAISAGQSSGNTIYF. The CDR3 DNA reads TGTGCCATCTCTGCTGGACAGAGCTCTGGAAACACCATATATTTT.

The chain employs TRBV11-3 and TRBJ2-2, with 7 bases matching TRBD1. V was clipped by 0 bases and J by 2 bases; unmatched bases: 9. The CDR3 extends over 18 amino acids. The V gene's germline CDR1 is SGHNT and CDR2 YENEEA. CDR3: CASSLDRLGTDNTGELFF. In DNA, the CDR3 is TGTGCCAGCAGCTTAGATCGTTTGGGGACAGATAACACCGGGGAGCTGTTTTTT.

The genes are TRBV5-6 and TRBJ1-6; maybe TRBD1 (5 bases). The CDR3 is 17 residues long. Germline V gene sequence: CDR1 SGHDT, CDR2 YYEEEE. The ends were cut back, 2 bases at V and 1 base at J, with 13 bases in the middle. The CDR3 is CASSFGQGTSYNSPLHF. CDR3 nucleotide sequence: TGTGCCAGCAGCTTTGGCCAGGGTACGTCCTATAATTCACCCCTCCACTTT.

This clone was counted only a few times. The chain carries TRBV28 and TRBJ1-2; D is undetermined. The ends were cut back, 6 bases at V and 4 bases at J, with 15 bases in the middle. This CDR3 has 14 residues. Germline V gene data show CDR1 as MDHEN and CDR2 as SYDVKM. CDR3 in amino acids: CASRISLDFYGYTF. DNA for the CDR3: TGTGCCAGCAGAATATCATTGGACTTCTATGGCTACACCTTC.

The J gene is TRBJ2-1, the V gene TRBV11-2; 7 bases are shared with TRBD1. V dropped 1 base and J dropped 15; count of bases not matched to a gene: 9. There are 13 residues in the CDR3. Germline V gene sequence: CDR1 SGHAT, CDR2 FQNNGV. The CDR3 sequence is CASSLVLRQGTFF. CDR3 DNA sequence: TGTGCCAGCAGCTTAGTCCTTCGACAGGGTACGTTCTTC.

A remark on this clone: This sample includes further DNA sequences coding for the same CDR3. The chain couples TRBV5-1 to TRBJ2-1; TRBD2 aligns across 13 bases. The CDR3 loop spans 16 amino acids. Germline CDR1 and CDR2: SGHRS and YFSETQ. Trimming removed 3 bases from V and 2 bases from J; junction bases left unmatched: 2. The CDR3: CASSSGTSGAYNEQFF. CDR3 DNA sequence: TGCGCCAGCAGCTCCGGGACTAGCGGGGCCTACAATGAGCAGTTCTTC.

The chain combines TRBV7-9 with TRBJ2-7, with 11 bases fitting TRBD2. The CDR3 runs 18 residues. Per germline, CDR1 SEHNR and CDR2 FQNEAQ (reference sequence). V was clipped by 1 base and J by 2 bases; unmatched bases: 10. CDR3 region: CASSLGRISGRGTYEQYF. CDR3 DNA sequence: TGTGCCAGCAGCTTAGGCAGGATTAGCGGGAGGGGGACCTACGAGCAGTACTTC. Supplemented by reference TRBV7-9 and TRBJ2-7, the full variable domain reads DTGVSQNPRHKITKRGQNVTFRCDPISEHNRLYWYRQTLGQGPEFLTYFQNEAQLEKSRLLSDRFSAERPKGSFSTLEIQRTEQGDSAMYLCASSLGRISGRGTYEQYFGPGTRLTVT.

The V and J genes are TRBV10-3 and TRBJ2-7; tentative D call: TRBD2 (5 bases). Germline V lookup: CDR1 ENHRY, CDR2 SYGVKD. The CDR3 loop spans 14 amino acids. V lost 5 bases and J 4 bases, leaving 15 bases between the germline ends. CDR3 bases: TGTGCCATCAGTCGAGGGCTGAGAGAGTACGAGCAGTACTTC. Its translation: CAISRGLREYEQYF.

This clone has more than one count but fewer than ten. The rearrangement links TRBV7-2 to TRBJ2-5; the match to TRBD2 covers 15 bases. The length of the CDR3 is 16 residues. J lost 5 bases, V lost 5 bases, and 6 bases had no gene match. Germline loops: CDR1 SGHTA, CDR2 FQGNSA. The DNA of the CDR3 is TGTGCCAGCAGCAGAGGACTAGCGGGGGGGCACGAGACCCAGTACTTC. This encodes CASSRGLAGGHETQYF.